Detailed here is one T cell receptor beta chain. Repertoires were generated with immunoSEQ multiplex PCR, while TCRdb's copy carries only in-frame clones and drops some. The table includes about 48,000 clones, approximately 86% detected once. The sample is drawn from a study of radiotherapy plus CTLA-4 blockade in lung cancer. CDR3 length equals 15 residues. Per the germline V gene, CDR1 is SQVTM and CDR2 is ANQGSEA. V was trimmed by 2 bases and J by 2 bases, leaving 15 bases between them. This sequence originates from a human donor with non-small cell lung cancer that progressed on radiotherapy plus ipilimumab. Some clones in this sample may be carry-over from other donors' samples. Sequencing was performed on peripheral blood, taken from a patient treated with radiotherapy plus ipilimumab. This chain links TRBV29-1 with TRBJ1-1, with D unclear. DNA of the CDR3: TGCAGCGTTGAACGTGCGCTCCTAGCAAACACTGAAGCTTTCTTT. Translating it yields CSVERALLANTEAFF.